The 19 T cell receptor beta chains presented below share a single source sample, sequenced in a study of graft-versus-host responses after intestinal transplantation. Measured with immunoSEQ multiplex PCR; TCRdb has only the in-frame clones, and not every one. The sample includes about 100,000 clones, roughly 84% of them seen just once. Their antigens are not known. The source material was unstimulated CD4+ T cells sorted from spleen or lymph node cells, sampled before transplant. The receptors stem from a human donor who was the organ donor for an intestinal transplant.

The chain is built from TRBV20-1 and TRBJ2-1; D call uncertain. The V end was cut by 4 bases, the J end by 9 bases, with 10 bases between. Germline CDR1 reads DFQATT; CDR2 reads SNEGSKA (reference sequence). The CDR3 contains 11 residues. The CDR3 sequence is CSATKHPEQFF. The CDR3 DNA follows: TGCAGTGCTACTAAGCATCCTGAGCAGTTCTTC.

This chain connects TRBV7-9 to TRBJ2-1; D unresolved. V lost 5 bases and J lost 4, with 6 bases in between. CDR1 is SEHNR and CDR2 is FQNEAQ in the germline V gene (reference sequence). The CDR3 length is 12 residues. CDR3 protein: CASSPRYNEQFF. The CDR3, as DNA: TGTGCCAGCAGCCCCCGTTACAATGAGCAGTTCTTC. Complete variable domain (other parts from reference TRBV7-9 and TRBJ2-1): DTGVSQNPRHKITKRGQNVTFRCDPISEHNRLYWYRQTLGQGPEFLTYFQNEAQLEKSRLLSDRFSAERPKGSFSTLEIQRTEQGDSAMYLCASSPRYNEQFFGPGTRLTVL.

The V call is TRBV10-3, the J call TRBJ2-7; 7 bases agree with TRBD1. The trim removed 4 bases at V and 1 base at J, leaving 4 bases unmatched. This CDR3 is 14 amino acids long. Per the germline V gene, CDR1 is ENHRY and CDR2 is SYGVKD. CDR3: CAISVRGQSYEQYF. CDR3 DNA: TGTGCCATCAGTGTAAGGGGGCAGTCCTACGAGCAGTACTTC.

The V call is TRBV28, the J call TRBJ1-2, with D unresolved. This CDR3 is 13 amino acids long. Germline assignment: CDR1 MDHEN and CDR2 SYDVKM. The V gene lost 7 bases and the J gene lost 6 bases, with 15 bases spanning the gap. In DNA, the CDR3 is TGTGCCAGCACTCCACCCCATTTGGATGGCTACACCTTC. This translates into CASTPPHLDGYTF.

This clone has more than one count but fewer than ten. Other DNA sequences of this sample code for an identical CDR3. The J gene is TRBJ1-6, the V gene TRBV7-2; D gene uncertain. Germline lookup yields CDR1 SGHTA and CDR2 FQGNSA. This CDR3 has 14 amino acids. V lost 1 base, J lost 4 bases, and 5 bases lay in between. CDR3 residues: CASSLDGYNSPLHF. CDR3 coding DNA: TGTGCCAGCAGCTTAGACGGATATAATTCACCCCTCCACTTT.

The gene calls are TRBV19 and TRBJ2-5; D is perhaps TRBD2 (5 bases). Trimming cost V 7 bases and J 1 base, with 19 bases left between them. Germline CDR1 reads LNHDA; CDR2 reads SQIVND (reference sequence). The CDR3 is 16 amino acids. This CDR3 is CASTATGERVQETQYF. The CDR3 nucleotides are TGTGCCAGTACCGCCACCGGGGAGAGAGTCCAAGAGACCCAGTACTTC.

This clone was counted a single time. The chain combines TRBV18 with TRBJ2-1; D tentatively reads TRBD1 or TRBD2 (5 bases each). This CDR3 is built from 15 residues. CDR1 is KGHSH, CDR2 LQKENI, per germline. V dropped 3 bases and J dropped 6 bases, with 15 bases sitting between them. The CDR3: CASSPQAGAANEQFF. As DNA, the CDR3 is TGTGCCAGCTCACCTCAGGCCGGGGCGGCCAATGAGCAGTTCTTC.

The sample holds a few counts of this clone. This chain joins TRBV28 and TRBJ2-1, with D perhaps TRBD1 (6 bases). CDR3 length equals 17 residues. CDR1 is MDHEN, CDR2 SYDVKM, per germline. Trimming shortened V by 3 bases and J by 4 bases, and 19 bases separated the two germline ends. CDR3 in amino acids: CASSLGPRGYGYNEQFF. In DNA, the CDR3 is TGTGCCAGCAGTTTGGGCCCTAGGGGGTACGGGTACAATGAGCAGTTCTTC.

V gene TRBV7-3 combines with J gene TRBJ2-2; D perhaps matches TRBD1 (7 bases). The CDR3 has 15 residues. The germline V gene has CDR1 SGHTA and CDR2 FQGTGA. V was clipped by 5 bases and J by 6 bases, with 16 bases between them. For the CDR3, the DNA is TGTGCCAGCAGCCCTCAGGGGGACTTGGCCGGGGAGCTGTTTTTT. The encoded protein is CASSPQGDLAGELFF.

This rearrangement joins TRBV5-6 to TRBJ1-2, with 7 bases that match TRBD1. Germline CDR1 and CDR2: SGHDT and YYEEEE. V shed 5 bases, J shed 2 bases, and the junction held 9 bases outside the gene matches. The CDR3 extends over 15 amino acids. CDR3 DNA: TGTGCCAGCAGTTTTAGAAGGACAGGAAACTATGGCTACACCTTC. It yields the protein CASSFRRTGNYGYTF.

The chain links TRBV2 to TRBJ1-5, with a weak D call TRBD1 (5 bases). Germline CDR1 is SNHLY and CDR2 is FYNNEI. The germline V and J ends were trimmed by 8 bases and 0 bases, with 14 bases remaining between them. This CDR3 spans 15 amino acids. The CDR3 protein is CASAADINSNQPQHF. The CDR3 DNA reads TGTGCCAGCGCCGCGGACATCAATAGCAATCAGCCCCAGCATTTT.

The chain employs TRBV9 and TRBJ1-1; no clear D gene. The germline gives CDR1 SGDLS, CDR2 YYNGEE. This CDR3 region has 13 residues. V lost 4 bases to trimming and J lost 4 bases, with 11 bases between them. CDR3 sequence (DNA): TGTGCCAGCAGCCCCTCGTGGGGCACTGAAGCTTTCTTT. This codes for CASSPSWGTEAFF.

The rearrangement uses TRBV6-4 and TRBJ2-3; TRBD2 matches 8 bases. The CDR3 contains 15 residues. Unmatched junction bases numbered 4, after V lost 3 bases and J lost 2 bases. The germline V gene has CDR1 MRHNA and CDR2 SNTAGT. The CDR3 DNA follows: TGTGCCAGCAGTGAGCGGGGGGCCTTCACAGATACGCAGTATTTT. This gives the protein CASSERGAFTDTQYF.

V gene TRBV11-2 combines with J gene TRBJ1-6, with 7 bases that match TRBD1. The CDR3 has 15 amino acids. Trimming took 5 bases from V and 8 from J; bases not matched to a gene: 9. Germline V gene data show CDR1 as SGHAT and CDR2 as FQNNGV. The CDR3 reads CASSATGSTHSPLHF. The CDR3 nucleotides are TGTGCCAGCAGCGCGACAGGGAGTACTCATTCACCCCTCCACTTT.

V is TRBV30 and J is TRBJ1-1; D is uncertain. In germline, CDR1 is GTSNPN, CDR2 SVGIG (reference sequence). The ends were cut back, 3 bases at V and 1 base at J, with 9 bases in the middle. The CDR3 loop spans 13 amino acids. Written as DNA, the CDR3 is TGTGCCTGGAGGGACGGTACGAACACTGAAGCTTTCTTT. Its protein is CAWRDGTNTEAFF.

The rearrangement uses TRBV28 and TRBJ1-6, with TRBD1 as a possible D gene (5 bases). Trimming took 1 base from V and 6 from J, leaving 22 bases between them. The CDR3 is 19 amino acids. Germline CDR1 is MDHEN and CDR2 is SYDVKM. CDR3 sequence (DNA): TGTGCCAGCAGTTTATTGGGTCTTGTGTTGGGGACGGGTAATTCACCCCTCCACTTT. Translated: CASSLLGLVLGTGNSPLHF.

V usage is TRBV27 and J usage is TRBJ2-7; 10 bases are a match to TRBD2. Trimming at V came to 8 bases and at J to 4 bases, leaving 5 bases not matched to a gene. The CDR3 is 13 residues long. The germline CDR1 and CDR2 sequences are MNHEY and SMNVEV (reference sequence). As DNA, the CDR3 is TGTGCCAGCGGAGCGGGGGGGAGGTACGAGCAGTACTTC. This sequence encodes CASGAGGRYEQYF.

The V and J genes are TRBV9 and TRBJ2-5; 7 bases are shared with TRBD1. Germline V gene data show CDR1 as SGDLS and CDR2 as YYNGEE. V lost 0 bases, J lost 5 bases, and 4 bases stayed unmatched. The CDR3 totals 14 residues. CDR3 amino acids: CASSVGGGRETQYF. CDR3 coding DNA: TGTGCCAGCAGCGTAGGAGGGGGCCGGGAGACCCAGTACTTC.

The CDR3 loop reads CASSITAGVSGGYTF. The CDR3 coding sequence is TGTGCCAGTAGTATTACGGCAGGGGTGTCCGGAGGCTACACCTTC. The J gene is TRBJ1-2, the V gene TRBV19; D is possibly TRBD1 (6 bases). The germline V gene encodes CDR1 LNHDA and CDR2 SQIVND (reference sequence). V shed 3 bases and J shed 8 bases, with 19 bases lying between them. The CDR3 runs 15 residues.